These 15 T cell receptor beta chains share one sample of origin, sequenced in a study of blood T cell repertoires in COVID-19. Data came from immunoSEQ multiplex PCR; TCRdb stores just in-frame clones and leaves some out. The sample lists roughly 110,000 clones, more than 70% occurring once. Sequenced sample: peripheral blood. These receptors all come from a woman in her sixties or seventies with COVID-19, enrolled during active disease.

In nucleotides, the CDR3 is TGTGCCAGCAGCTCAGCTTTGTCGGGGGTCAGAGAAAAACTGTTTTTT. It encodes CASSSALSGVREKLFF. The rearrangement joins TRBV5-6 to TRBJ1-4, with D tentatively TRBD1 (5 bases). V lost 3 bases and J lost 8, with 20 bases in between. The germline V gene encodes CDR1 SGHDT and CDR2 YYEEEE. CDR3 length: 16 residues.

The chain has TRBV11-3 and TRBJ1-1, with TRBD1 matching 11 bases. CDR1 and CDR2 from the germline V gene are SGHNT and YENEEA. The J segment lost 0 bases and the V segment lost 5 bases, leaving 11 bases of the junction unmatched. The CDR3 sequence is 18 residues long. CDR3: CASSPGGTGGSMNTEAFF. In DNA, the CDR3 is TGTGCCAGCAGCCCAGGAGGGACAGGGGGATCCATGAACACTGAAGCTTTCTTT.

V and J are TRBV14 and TRBJ1-1; no firm D call. The CDR3 is made up of 14 amino acids. Looked up from germline, CDR1 is SGHDN and CDR2 is FVKESK. The V end was cut by 4 bases, the J end by 4 bases, with 13 bases between. The CDR3 sequence is CASSRPGRGTEAFF. The CDR3 region has the DNA TGTGCCAGCAGCCGACCGGGGAGAGGCACTGAAGCTTTCTTT. The complete variable domain, with remaining parts taken from reference TRBV14 and TRBJ1-1, reads EAGVTQFPSHSVIEKGQTVTLRCDPISGHDNLYWYRRVMGKEIKFLLHFVKESKQDESGMPNNRFLAERTGGTYSTLKVQPAELEDSGVYFCASSRPGRGTEAFFGQGTRLTVV.

This clone was seen a handful of times. CDR3 amino acids: CASSQAGAGNSPLHF. The CDR3 DNA reads TGTGCCAGCAGCCAAGCAGGGGCCGGAAATTCACCCCTCCACTTT. The V call is TRBV3-1 (or the pseudogene TRBV3-2), the J call TRBJ1-6, with D maybe TRBD1 (6 bases). Between the trimmed V and J ends, which lost 1 base and 7 bases, there was a span of 11 bases. The germline V gene has CDR1 LGHDT and CDR2 YNNKEL (reference sequence). CDR3 length: 15 residues.

The chain links TRBV10-2 to TRBJ2-3; TRBD2 aligns across 7 bases. V was pared by 6 bases and J by 4 bases, with 10 bases of the junction left unmatched. Germline lookup yields CDR1 WSHSY and CDR2 SAAADI. The CDR3 covers 15 residues. The CDR3 sequence is CASSPVSAGADTQYF. CDR3 in DNA: TGCGCCAGCAGCCCCGTATCTGCGGGGGCAGATACGCAGTATTTT.

This clone was detected only once. The V gene is TRBV6-1, the J gene TRBJ1-1; 7 positions match TRBD1. Trimming removed 3 bases from V and 1 base from J; junction bases left unmatched: 11. The CDR3 covers 17 residues. The germline V gene encodes CDR1 MNHNS and CDR2 SASEGT. The CDR3 coding sequence is TGTGCCAGCAGTGACGGGACAGTGACTTGGGGGAACACTGAAGCTTTCTTT. It translates to CASSDGTVTWGNTEAFF.

This chain connects TRBV4-2 to TRBJ1-4; D is uncertain. Trimming took 0 bases from V and 0 from J, leaving 8 bases between them. The V gene's germline CDR1 is LGHNA and CDR2 YNFKEQ. The CDR3 has 16 residues. The CDR3 nucleotides read TGTGCCAGCAGCCAAGATAGGAGTGCAACTAATGAAAAACTGTTTTTT. As protein: CASSQDRSATNEKLFF.

The table lists this clone with a count of one. The CDR3 sequence is CSVGQGATTEQFF. In nucleotides, the CDR3 is TGCAGCGTCGGACAGGGGGCGACTACTGAGCAGTTCTTC. This chain joins TRBV29-1 and TRBJ2-1, with 11 bases aligning to TRBD1. The CDR3 covers 13 residues. After removal of 6 bases from V and 9 bases from J, the junction contained 7 bases not matched to a gene. Per germline, CDR1 SQVTM and CDR2 ANQGSEA.

This rearrangement joins TRBV5-1 to TRBJ2-3; no firm D call. Germline V gives CDR1 SGHRS, CDR2 YFSETQ. With 0 bases removed from V and 2 bases from J, the gap between germline ends came to 7 bases. The CDR3 consists of 14 residues. CDR3: CASSLATYTDTQYF. The CDR3 DNA follows: TGCGCCAGCAGCTTGGCAACTTACACAGATACGCAGTATTTT. Complete variable domain (other parts from reference TRBV5-1 and TRBJ2-3): KAGVTQTPRYLIKTRGQQVTLSCSPISGHRSVSWYQQTPGQGLQFLFEYFSETQRNKGNFPGRFSGRQFSNSRSEMNVSTLELGDSALYLCASSLATYTDTQYFGPGTRLTVL.

This chain links TRBV28 with TRBJ2-2, with a tentative D call TRBD1 (5 bases). Germline CDR1 is MDHEN and CDR2 is SYDVKM. The CDR3 has 16 amino acids. Trimming cost V 2 bases and J 0 bases, with 10 bases left between them. The CDR3 spells CASSLGQGSNTGELFF. CDR3 coding DNA: TGTGCCAGCAGTTTAGGGCAGGGTTCGAACACCGGGGAGCTGTTTTTT.

The chain joins TRBV6-5 to TRBJ2-1, with TRBD1 identical over 8 bases. Per germline, CDR1 MNHEY and CDR2 SVGAGI. This CDR3 has 15 amino acids. Trimming took 6 bases from V and 8 from J; bases not matched to a gene: 12. CDR3 sequence reads: CASRRTGTRTDEQFF. The CDR3 DNA is TGTGCCAGCAGGAGGACAGGGACCCGGACCGATGAGCAGTTCTTC.

The chain is built from TRBV3-1 (or the pseudogene TRBV3-2) and TRBJ1-4; D is possibly TRBD1 (6 bases). V was pared by 1 base and J by 8 bases, with 8 bases between. The germline V gene encodes CDR1 LGHDT and CDR2 YNNKEL (reference sequence). The CDR3 is made up of 13 amino acids. The CDR3 here is CASSQVGQEKLFF. The CDR3 DNA reads as TGTGCCAGCAGCCAAGTTGGACAGGAAAAACTGTTTTTT.

In this sample, this clone turned up once. V usage is TRBV10-3 and J usage is TRBJ1-4; 7 bases line up with TRBD1. V was clipped by 5 bases and J by 6 bases; unmatched bases: 6. The germline CDR1 and CDR2 sequences are ENHRY and SYGVKD. The CDR3 contains 14 residues. CDR3 DNA: TGTGCCATCAGTTTGGACAGGAGGGATGAAAAACTGTTTTTT. It codes for CAISLDRRDEKLFF.

This clone was found a few times. The chain links TRBV30 to TRBJ1-5, with D unclear. The CDR3 has 14 amino acids. Trimming removed 1 base at V and 0 bases at J, with 7 bases between. In germline, CDR1 is GTSNPN, CDR2 SVGIG (reference sequence). The CDR3 spells CAWSAGDSNQPQHF. The CDR3 DNA reads as TGTGCCTGGAGTGCCGGGGATAGCAATCAGCCCCAGCATTTT.

The chain has TRBV10-2 and TRBJ1-6, with a possible D match to TRBD1 (6 bases). V gave up 0 bases and J gave up 5 bases, with 11 bases separating them. This CDR3 is built from 16 residues. Germline assignment: CDR1 WSHSY and CDR2 SAAADI. Written as DNA, the CDR3 is TGCGCCAGCAGTGAGTCGACAGGTCTGGATAATTCACCCCTCCACTTT. This sequence encodes CASSESTGLDNSPLHF.